This record looks at one T cell receptor (beta chain) sequence and its context. This record belongs to a study of identical twins. From the 5' RACE reads, TCRdb called clonotypes with MiXCR, one entry per CDR3 protein. The sample yields some 440,000 distinct CDR3 sequences, 20% to 25% seen once. The germline gives CDR1 SGHAT, CDR2 FQDESV (reference sequence). This CDR3 has 16 residues. With 1 base removed from V and 6 bases from J, the gap between germline ends came to 16 bases. This sample was also put to use in a study of T cells expressing NK-cell markers. That paper states: With respect to HCMV, seven of the eight sequenced donors were seropositive, and one was seronegative.

V gene TRBV11-1 combines with J gene TRBJ2-1; D unclear. Sequencing was performed on CD4+ T cells sorted from blood. This sequence was found in a woman between 18 and 29 years old in good health. This chain's CDR3 is CASSLGWLAIRNEQFF. DNA for the CDR3: TGTGCCAGCAGCTTAGGGTGGTTGGCTATTCGCAATGAGCAGTTCTTC.